Sequencing of this TCR beta chain was carried out in a study of blood T cell repertoires in COVID-19. In the authors' methods: Nucleated cell number was recorded as an estimate derived from reference gene primer amplification. Assay used: immunoSEQ multiplex PCR; TCRdb lists only in-frame clones, some missing. D and trimming come from the DNA, and the V and J calls and clone size come from that table. The sample contains approximately 110,000 clones, about 86% of which appear only once. The germline CDR1 and CDR2 sequences are SGDLS and YYNGEE. With 9 bases clipped from V and 3 bases from J, the junction kept 16 bases outside the gene matches. The CDR3 has 17 residues. This clone occurred a few times.

The sequence was collected from a woman between 45 and 60 years old with active or convalescent COVID-19. Sequencing was carried out using peripheral blood. The chain has TRBV9 and TRBJ2-2; TRBD2 matches 8 bases. CDR3 sequence (DNA): TGTGCCACCCCGGACCCCACTAGCGGCCATCACACCGGGGAGCTGTTTTTT. This translates into CATPDPTSGHHTGELFF.